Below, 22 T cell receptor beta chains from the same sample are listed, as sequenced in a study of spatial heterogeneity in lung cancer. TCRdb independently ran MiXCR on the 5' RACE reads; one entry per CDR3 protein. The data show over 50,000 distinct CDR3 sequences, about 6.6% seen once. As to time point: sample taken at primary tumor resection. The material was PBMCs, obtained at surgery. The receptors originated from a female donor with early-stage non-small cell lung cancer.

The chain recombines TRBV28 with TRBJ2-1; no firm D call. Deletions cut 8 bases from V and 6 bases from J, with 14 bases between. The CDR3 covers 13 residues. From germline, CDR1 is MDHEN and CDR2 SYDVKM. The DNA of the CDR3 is TGTGCCAGCCGGCCCCAGGACGCCAATGAGCAGTTCTTC. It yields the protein CASRPQDANEQFF.

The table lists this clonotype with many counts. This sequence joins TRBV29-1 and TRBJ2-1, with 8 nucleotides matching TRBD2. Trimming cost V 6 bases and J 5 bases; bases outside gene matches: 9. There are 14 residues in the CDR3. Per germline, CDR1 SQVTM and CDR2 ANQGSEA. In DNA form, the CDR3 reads TGCAGCGTATTCGGCGGGAGGAGTGACAATGAGCAGTTCTTC. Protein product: CSVFGGRSDNEQFF.

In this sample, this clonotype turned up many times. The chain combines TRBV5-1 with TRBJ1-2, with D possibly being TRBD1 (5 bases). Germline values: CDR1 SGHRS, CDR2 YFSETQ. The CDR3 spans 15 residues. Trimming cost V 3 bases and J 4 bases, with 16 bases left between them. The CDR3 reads CASSSSGTGGYGYTF. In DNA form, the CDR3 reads TGCGCCAGCAGCTCGTCCGGGACCGGTGGCTATGGCTACACCTTC.

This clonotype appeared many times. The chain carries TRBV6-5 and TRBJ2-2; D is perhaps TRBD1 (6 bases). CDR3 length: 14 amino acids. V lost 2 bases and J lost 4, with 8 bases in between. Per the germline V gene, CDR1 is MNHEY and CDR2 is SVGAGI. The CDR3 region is CASSYRRGTGELFF. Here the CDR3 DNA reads TGTGCCAGCAGTTACCGCAGGGGCACCGGGGAGCTGTTTTTT.

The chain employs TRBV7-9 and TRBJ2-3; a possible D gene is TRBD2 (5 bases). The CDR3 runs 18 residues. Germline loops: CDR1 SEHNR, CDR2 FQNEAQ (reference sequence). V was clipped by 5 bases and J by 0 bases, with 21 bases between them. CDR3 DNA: TGTGCCAGCAGCCCCCTGGCGGGCCCCAAGGAGAGCACAGATACGCAGTATTTT. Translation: CASSPLAGPKESTDTQYF.

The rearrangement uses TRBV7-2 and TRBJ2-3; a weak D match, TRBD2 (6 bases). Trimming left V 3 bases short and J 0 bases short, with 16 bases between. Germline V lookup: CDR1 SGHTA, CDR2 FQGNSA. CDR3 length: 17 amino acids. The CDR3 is CASSFSLARLSTDTQYF. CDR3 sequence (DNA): TGTGCCAGCAGCTTCTCCCTAGCGCGGCTCAGCACAGATACGCAGTATTTT.

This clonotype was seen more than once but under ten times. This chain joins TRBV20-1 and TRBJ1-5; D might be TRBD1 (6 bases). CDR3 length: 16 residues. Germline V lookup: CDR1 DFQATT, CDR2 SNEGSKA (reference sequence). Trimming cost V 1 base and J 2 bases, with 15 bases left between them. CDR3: CSARVGGRGGNQPQHF. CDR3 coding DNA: TGCAGTGCTAGAGTCGGGGGGCGAGGTGGCAATCAGCCCCAGCATTTT.

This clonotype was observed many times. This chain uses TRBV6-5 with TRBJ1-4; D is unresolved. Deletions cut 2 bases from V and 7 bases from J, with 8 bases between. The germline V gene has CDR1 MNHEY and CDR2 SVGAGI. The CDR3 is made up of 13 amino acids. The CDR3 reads CASSYKLGEKLFF. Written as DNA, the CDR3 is TGTGCCAGCAGTTACAAATTGGGTGAAAAACTGTTTTTT.

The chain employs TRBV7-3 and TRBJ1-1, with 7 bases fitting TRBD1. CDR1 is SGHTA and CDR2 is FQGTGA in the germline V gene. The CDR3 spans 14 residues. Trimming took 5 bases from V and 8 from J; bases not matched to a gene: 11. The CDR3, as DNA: TGTGCCAGCAGCCGGGACAGTGACTTTAGGGAAGCTTTCTTT. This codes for CASSRDSDFREAFF.

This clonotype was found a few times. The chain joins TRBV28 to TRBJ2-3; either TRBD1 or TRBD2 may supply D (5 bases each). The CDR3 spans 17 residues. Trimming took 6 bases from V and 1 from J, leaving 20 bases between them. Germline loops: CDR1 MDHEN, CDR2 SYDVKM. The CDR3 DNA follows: TGTGCCAGCAGCCTCGAGGCCGGGGCTTCTGGCACAGATACGCAGTATTTT. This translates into CASSLEAGASGTDTQYF.

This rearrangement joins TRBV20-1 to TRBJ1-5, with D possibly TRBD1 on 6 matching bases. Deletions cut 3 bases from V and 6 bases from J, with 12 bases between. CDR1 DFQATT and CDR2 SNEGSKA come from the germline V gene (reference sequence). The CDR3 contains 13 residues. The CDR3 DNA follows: TGCAGTGCTAGGAACAGGGAGGGTCAGCCCCAGCATTTT. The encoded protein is CSARNREGQPQHF.

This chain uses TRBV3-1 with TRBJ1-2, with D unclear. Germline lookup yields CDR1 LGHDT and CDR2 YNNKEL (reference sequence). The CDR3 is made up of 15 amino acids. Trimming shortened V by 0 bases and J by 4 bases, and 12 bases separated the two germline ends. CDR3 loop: CASSQDPGRSYGYTF. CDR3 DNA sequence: TGTGCCAGCAGCCAAGATCCAGGTCGTTCCTATGGCTACACCTTC.

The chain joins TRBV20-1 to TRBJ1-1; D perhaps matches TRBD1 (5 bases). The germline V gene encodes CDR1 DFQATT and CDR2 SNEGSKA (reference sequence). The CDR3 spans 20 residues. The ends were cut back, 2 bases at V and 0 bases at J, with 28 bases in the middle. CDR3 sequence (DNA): TGCAGTGCTAGAAGGATCAGGGCCTTACCCCTCGGAAGGCTGAACACTGAAGCTTTCTTT. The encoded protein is CSARRIRALPLGRLNTEAFF.

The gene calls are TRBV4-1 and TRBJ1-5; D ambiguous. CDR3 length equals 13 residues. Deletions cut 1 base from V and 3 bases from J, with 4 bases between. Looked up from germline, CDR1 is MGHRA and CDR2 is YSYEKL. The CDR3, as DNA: TGCGCCAGCAGCCAAGGGTACAATCAGCCCCAGCATTTT. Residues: CASSQGYNQPQHF.

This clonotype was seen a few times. The CDR3 bases are TGTGCCAGCAGCTTAACCGGGGGGTCGAACACCGGGGAGCTGTTTTTT. It is translated as CASSLTGGSNTGELFF. This chain links TRBV5-4 with TRBJ2-2; 7 bases are a match to TRBD2. Losses at the gene ends were 2 bases for V and 0 bases for J; bases not matched to a gene: 4. The CDR3 runs to 16 residues. Germline CDR1 and CDR2: SGHNT and YYREEE (reference sequence).

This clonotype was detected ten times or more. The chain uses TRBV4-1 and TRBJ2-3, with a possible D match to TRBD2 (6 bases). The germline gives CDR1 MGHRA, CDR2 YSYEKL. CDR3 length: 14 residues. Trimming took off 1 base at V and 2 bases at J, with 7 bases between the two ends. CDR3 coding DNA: TGCGCCAGCAGCCAAGGGAGGGCCACAGATACGCAGTATTTT. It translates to CASSQGRATDTQYF.

CDR3 residues: CASSPGGDPYNSPLHF. The CDR3 DNA sequence: TGTGCCAGCAGCCCAGGGGGAGACCCCTATAATTCACCCCTCCACTTT. This sequence joins TRBV3-1 and TRBJ1-6; 7 nucleotides align to TRBD1. Germline V gene lookup returns CDR1 LGHDT and CDR2 YNNKEL (reference sequence). J gave up 2 bases and V 4 bases, and 5 bases lay outside the gene matches. The CDR3 runs 16 residues.

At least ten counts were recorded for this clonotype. The CDR3, as DNA: TGTGCCTGGGGACAGGGGCAAGAGACCCAGTACTTC. Protein sequence: CAWGQGQETQYF. The V and J genes are TRBV30 and TRBJ2-5, with 9 bases identical to TRBD1. The CDR3 is 12 residues long. Unmatched junction bases numbered 0, after V lost 5 bases and J lost 2 bases. Germline CDR1 and CDR2: GTSNPN and SVGIG (reference sequence).

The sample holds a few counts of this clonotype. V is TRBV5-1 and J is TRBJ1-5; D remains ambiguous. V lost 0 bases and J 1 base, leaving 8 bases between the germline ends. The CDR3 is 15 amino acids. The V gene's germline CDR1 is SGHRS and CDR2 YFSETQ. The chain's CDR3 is CASSLEGGSNQPQHF. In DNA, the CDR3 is TGCGCCAGCAGCTTGGAGGGAGGGAGCAATCAGCCCCAGCATTTT. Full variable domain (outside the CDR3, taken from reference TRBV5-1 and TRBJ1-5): KAGVTQTPRYLIKTRGQQVTLSCSPISGHRSVSWYQQTPGQGLQFLFEYFSETQRNKGNFPGRFSGRQFSNSRSEMNVSTLELGDSALYLCASSLEGGSNQPQHFGDGTRLSIL.

The CDR3 nucleotides are TGTGCCAGCAGCCTCGGACAGGGCGGGTCACCCCTCCACTTT. Protein product: CASSLGQGGSPLHF. The V gene is TRBV11-3, the J gene TRBJ1-6; 8 positions agree with TRBD1. The CDR3 covers 14 residues. Germline CDR1 is SGHNT and CDR2 is YENEEA. The J segment lost 10 bases and the V segment lost 5 bases, leaving 7 bases of the junction unmatched.

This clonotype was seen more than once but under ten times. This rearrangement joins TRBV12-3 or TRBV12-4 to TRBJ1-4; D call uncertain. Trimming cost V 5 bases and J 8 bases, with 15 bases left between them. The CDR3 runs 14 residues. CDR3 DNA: TGTGCCAGCAGTCCTCGGGCTTTGGCGGAAAAACTGTTTTTT. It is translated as CASSPRALAEKLFF.

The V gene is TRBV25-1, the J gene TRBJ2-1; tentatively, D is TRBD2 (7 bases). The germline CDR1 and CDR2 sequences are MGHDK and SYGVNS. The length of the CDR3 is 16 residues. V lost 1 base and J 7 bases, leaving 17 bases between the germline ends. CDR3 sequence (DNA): TGTGCCAGCAGTGAATTGGGGGGGGCGATAGGTAATGAGCAGTTCTTC. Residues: CASSELGGAIGNEQFF. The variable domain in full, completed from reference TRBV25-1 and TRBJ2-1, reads EADIYQTPRYLVIGTGKKITLECSQTMGHDKMYWYQQDPGMELHLIHYSYGVNSTEKGDLSSESTVSRIRTEHFPLTLESARPSHTSQYLCASSELGGAIGNEQFFGPGTRLTVL.